This T cell receptor (beta chain) stems from a study of cytomegalovirus exposure and HLA in healthy donors. The PCR made use of 60 Vbeta and 13 Jbeta primers. Method: immunoSEQ multiplex PCR; TCRdb's copy keeps in-frame clones and lacks some. Among 120,000 or so clones listed, 74% were seen once. Germline loops: CDR1 MGHRA, CDR2 YSYEKL. This CDR3 region has 14 residues. V gave up 0 bases and J gave up 2 bases; unmatched junction bases: 0. The study's findings and limits: Investigators reported under 200 TCR beta chains as tied to cytomegalovirus.

This clone was recorded only once. Its antigen is as yet unknown. The sequencing input was PBMCs. The sequence was collected from a woman aged 45-65 years in good health and CMV-seropositive. The chain recombines TRBV4-1 with TRBJ1-2, with 7 bases lining up with TRBD1. As DNA, the CDR3 is TGCGCCAGCAGCCAAGAGGGACAGAACTATGGCTACACCTTC. This codes for CASSQEGQNYGYTF.